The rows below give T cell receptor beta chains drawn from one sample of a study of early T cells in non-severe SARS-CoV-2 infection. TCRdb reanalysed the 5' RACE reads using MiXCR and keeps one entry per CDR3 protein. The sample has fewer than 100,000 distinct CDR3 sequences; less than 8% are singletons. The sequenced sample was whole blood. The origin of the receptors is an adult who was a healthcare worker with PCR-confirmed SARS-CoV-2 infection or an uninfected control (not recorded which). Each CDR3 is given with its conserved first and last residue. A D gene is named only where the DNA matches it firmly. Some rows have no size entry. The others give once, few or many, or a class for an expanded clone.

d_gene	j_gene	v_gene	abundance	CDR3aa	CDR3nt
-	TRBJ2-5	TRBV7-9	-	CASSLGPRARRETQYF	TGTGCCAGCAGCTTAGGACCCAGGGCACGACGAGAGACCCAGTACTTC
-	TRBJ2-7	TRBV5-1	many	CASSSRDGSYEQYF	TGCGCCAGCAGCTCTCGGGACGGTTCCTACGAGCAGTACTTC
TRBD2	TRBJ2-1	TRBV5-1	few	CASGLAGAGEQFF	TGCGCCAGTGGACTAGCGGGGGCGGGTGAGCAGTTCTTC
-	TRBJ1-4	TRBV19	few	CAAKATGGGATNEKLFF	TGTGCCGCCAAGGCCACAGGCGGAGGTGCGACTAATGAAAAACTGTTTTTT
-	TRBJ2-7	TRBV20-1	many	CSARVVHEQYF	TGCAGTGCTAGAGTGGTCCACGAGCAGTACTTC
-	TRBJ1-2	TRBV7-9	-	CASSLASGNHGYTF	TGTGCCAGCAGCTTAGCTTCAGGGAATCATGGCTACACCTTC
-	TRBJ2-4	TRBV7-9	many	CASSQGGILAKNIQYF	TGTGCCAGCAGCCAGGGGGGGATCCTAGCCAAAAACATTCAGTACTTC
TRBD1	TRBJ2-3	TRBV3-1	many	CASSHRTGGDSTQYF	TGTGCCAGCAGCCACCGGACAGGGGGCGATTCAACGCAGTATTTT
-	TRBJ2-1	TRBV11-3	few	CASSLTGLTNEQFF	TGTGCCAGCAGCTTGACAGGTTTGACCAATGAGCAGTTCTTC
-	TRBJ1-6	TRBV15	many	CATSRDRAANSPLHF	TGTGCCACCAGCAGAGATCGGGCAGCAAATTCACCCCTCCACTTT
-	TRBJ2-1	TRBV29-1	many	CSASPRVREQFF	TGCAGCGCCAGCCCTAGGGTCCGAGAGCAGTTCTTC
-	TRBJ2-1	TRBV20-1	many	CSARTDVVEQFF	TGCAGTGCTAGAACGGACGTAGTAGAGCAGTTCTTC
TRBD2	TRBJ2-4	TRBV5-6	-	CASSRLRGDKNIQYF	TGTGCCAGCAGCCGCCTCCGGGGGGACAAAAACATTCAGTACTTC
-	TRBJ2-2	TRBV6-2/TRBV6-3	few	CASSTPPGELFF	TGTGCCAGCAGTACGCCCCCCGGGGAGCTGTTTTTT
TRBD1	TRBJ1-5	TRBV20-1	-	CSATLSRGMPQHF	TGCAGTGCCACCCTGTCCAGGGGGATGCCCCAGCATTTT
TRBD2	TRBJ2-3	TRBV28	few	CASSSPTSGASTDTQYF	TGTGCCAGCAGTTCCCCCACTAGCGGGGCTAGCACAGATACGCAGTATTTT
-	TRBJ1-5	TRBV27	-	CASSLLGRRSNQPQHF	TGTGCCAGCAGTTTATTGGGACGGCGGAGCAATCAGCCCCAGCATTTT
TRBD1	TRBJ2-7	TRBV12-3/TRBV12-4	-	CASSLRSGGRHEQYF	TGTGCCAGCAGTTTACGCTCAGGGGGCCGGCACGAGCAGTACTTC
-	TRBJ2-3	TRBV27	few	CASSLRRKGSGATQYF	TGTGCCAGCAGTTTACGGCGCAAGGGGAGCGGAGCTACGCAGTATTTT
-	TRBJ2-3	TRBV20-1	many	CSAEGHPWTDTQYF	TGCAGTGCGGAAGGACACCCTTGGACAGATACGCAGTATTTT
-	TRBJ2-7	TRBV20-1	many	CSARDEGRGSPYEQYF	TGCAGTGCTAGAGATGAGGGCAGGGGTTCCCCATACGAGCAGTACTTC
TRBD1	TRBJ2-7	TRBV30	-	CALTTRRQGPYEQYF	TGTGCCTTAACCACCCGACGACAGGGACCCTACGAGCAGTACTTC
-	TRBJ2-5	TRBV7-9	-	CASSLRREVLETQYF	TGTGCCAGCAGCTTAAGGAGGGAGGTGCTTGAGACCCAGTACTTC
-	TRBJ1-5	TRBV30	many	CAWSGGRDQPQHF	TGTGCCTGGAGTGGAGGGAGGGATCAGCCCCAGCATTTT
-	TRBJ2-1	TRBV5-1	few	CASRERAMDYLASNEQFF	TGCGCCAGCAGAGAGAGGGCGATGGATTATTTGGCCTCCAATGAGCAGTTCTTC
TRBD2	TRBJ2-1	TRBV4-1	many	CASSAIRGGRLWKFF	TGCGCCAGCAGCGCTATACGGGGGGGCCGATTGTGGAAGTTCTTC
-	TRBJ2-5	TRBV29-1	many	CSAGTSRKTQYF	TGCAGCGCCGGGACTTCTCGGAAGACCCAGTACTTC
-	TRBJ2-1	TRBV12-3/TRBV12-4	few	CASSRRPGLEPFEQFF	TGTGCCAGCAGTCGACGACCGGGACTGGAGCCGTTTGAGCAGTTCTTC
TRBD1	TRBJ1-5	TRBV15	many	CATSPGQGAVSNQPQHF	TGTGCCACCAGCCCGGGACAGGGGGCGGTAAGCAATCAGCCCCAGCATTTT
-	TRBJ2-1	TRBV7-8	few	CASSLNRRESYNEQFF	TGTGCCAGCAGCTTAAATAGGCGAGAATCCTACAATGAGCAGTTCTTC
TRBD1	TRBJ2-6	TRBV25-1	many	CASTGGISGANVLTF	TGTGCCAGCACAGGGGGTATCTCTGGGGCCAACGTCCTGACTTTC
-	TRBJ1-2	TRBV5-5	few	CASSLRGVIGGYTF	TGTGCCAGCAGCTTGCGAGGCGTAATAGGGGGCTACACCTTC
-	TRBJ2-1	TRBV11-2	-	CASSLKGDSYNEQFF	TGTGCCAGCAGCTTAAAGGGGGACTCCTACAATGAGCAGTTCTTC
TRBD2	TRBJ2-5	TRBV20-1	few	CSARDSSGRQTQYF	TGCAGTGCTAGAGACAGTAGCGGGAGGCAGACCCAGTACTTC
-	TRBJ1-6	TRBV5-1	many	CASSLVFRDFNSPLHF	TGCGCCAGCAGCTTGGTTTTCCGGGATTTTAATTCACCCCTCCACTTT
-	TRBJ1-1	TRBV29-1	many	CSAHLNTEAFF	TGCAGCGCTCATCTGAACACTGAAGCTTTCTTT
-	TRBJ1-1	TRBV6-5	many	CASSLGKGGNTEAFF	TGTGCCAGCAGCCTGGGAAAAGGGGGAAACACTGAAGCTTTCTTT
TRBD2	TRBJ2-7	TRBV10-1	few	CASSESVSGGSYEQYF	TGCGCCAGCAGTGAGTCTGTTAGCGGGGGGTCCTACGAGCAGTACTTC
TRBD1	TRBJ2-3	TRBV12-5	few	CASASGQIFTDTQYF	TGTGCTAGTGCTTCGGGACAGATTTTCACAGATACGCAGTATTTT
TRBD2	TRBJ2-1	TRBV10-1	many	CASSPLTGGSPHEQFF	TGCGCCAGCAGTCCCCTCACGGGAGGGTCCCCCCATGAGCAGTTCTTC
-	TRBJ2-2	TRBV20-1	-	CSARDQAGWNTGELFF	TGCAGTGCTAGAGATCAGGCAGGTTGGAACACCGGGGAGCTGTTTTTT
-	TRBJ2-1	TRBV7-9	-	CASSLEVQGVEQFF	TGTGCCAGCAGCTTAGAAGTACAGGGCGTTGAGCAGTTCTTC
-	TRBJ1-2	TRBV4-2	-	CASSRDPEYGYTF	TGTGCCAGCAGCCGAGATCCCGAATATGGCTACACCTTC
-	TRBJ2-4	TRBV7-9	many	CASSTGGSAKNIQYF	TGTGCCAGCAGCACGGGGGGCTCAGCCAAAAACATTCAGTACTTC
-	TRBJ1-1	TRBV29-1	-	CSAETGMNTEAFF	TGCAGCGCCGAGACAGGCATGAACACTGAAGCTTTCTTT
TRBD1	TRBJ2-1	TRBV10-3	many	CASGQGANEQFF	TGTGCCTCCGGACAGGGGGCCAATGAGCAGTTCTTC
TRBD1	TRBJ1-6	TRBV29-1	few	CSVSGTADNSPLHF	TGCAGCGTCTCTGGGACAGCCGATAATTCACCCCTCCACTTT
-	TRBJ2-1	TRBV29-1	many	CSVEDRGRGPGGGFYNEQFF	TGCAGCGTTGAAGATCGCGGCAGGGGCCCGGGCGGGGGCTTCTACAATGAGCAGTTCTTC
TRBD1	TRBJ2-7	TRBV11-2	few	CASSFGQGVYEQYF	TGTGCCAGCAGCTTCGGGCAGGGGGTGTACGAGCAGTACTTC
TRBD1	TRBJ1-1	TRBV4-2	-	CASSQEPTGIGAEAFF	TGTGCCAGCAGCCAAGAACCGACAGGGATCGGCGCTGAAGCTTTCTTT
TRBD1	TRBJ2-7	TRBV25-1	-	CATQGQFTYEQYF	TGTGCCACCCAGGGACAGTTTACCTACGAGCAGTACTTC
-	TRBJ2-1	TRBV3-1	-	CASSQDSGLAQQFF	TGTGCCAGCAGCCAAGATTCGGGCCTCGCTCAGCAGTTCTTC
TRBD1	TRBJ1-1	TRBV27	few	CASSWTGRTEAFF	TGTGCCAGCAGTTGGACAGGGAGAACTGAAGCTTTCTTT
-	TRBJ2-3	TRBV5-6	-	CASSGRRGTGTDTQYF	TGTGCCAGCAGCGGCCGGAGGGGGACAGGCACAGATACGCAGTATTTT
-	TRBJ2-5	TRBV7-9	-	CASSSGTYHQETQYF	TGTGCCAGCAGTTCCGGGACCTACCACCAAGAGACCCAGTACTTC
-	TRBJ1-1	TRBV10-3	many	CAIRTTGVTEAFF	TGTGCCATCAGGACCACAGGTGTCACTGAAGCTTTCTTT
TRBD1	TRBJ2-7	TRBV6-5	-	CASSSIRQDRGRRGAEQYF	TGTGCCAGCAGTTCCATACGCCAGGACAGGGGGCGCCGGGGCGCCGAGCAGTACTTC
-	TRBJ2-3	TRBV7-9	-	CASSSTYTDTQYF	TGTGCCAGCAGCTCTACGTACACAGATACGCAGTATTTT
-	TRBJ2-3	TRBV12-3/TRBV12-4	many	CASSLYTQYF	TGTGCCAGCAGTTTGTATACGCAGTATTTT
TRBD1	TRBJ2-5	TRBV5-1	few	CASSLIGTGGLETQYF	TGCGCCAGCAGCTTGATTGGGACAGGGGGCTTGGAGACCCAGTACTTC